The clone carrying this TCR beta chain was counted many times. Its matching antigen is unknown. MiXCR, run by TCRdb on the reads, gives a single entry per CDR3 protein. The sample lists around 280,000 distinct CDR3 sequences, roughly a tenth occurring once. This entry is derived from a study of T cell repertoires in cytomegalovirus infection. Overall study: It can be stated that public TCR beta signatures indicated CMV infection as well as a matching HLA type. Findings and limits, study-wide: Carriage of CMV together with the relevant HLA was identifiable through cumulative public TCR beta family frequency. Dominating the ex vivo response were TCR beta clonotypes that were CMV-specific and HLA-C-restricted.

V dropped 4 bases and J dropped 9 bases, with 16 bases sitting between them. In germline, CDR1 is MDHEN, CDR2 SYDVKM. The length of the CDR3 is 13 residues. The chain recombines TRBV28 with TRBJ2-7; maybe TRBD1 (5 bases). This sequence originates from a human donor in good health (CMV status not recorded). Some clones in this sample may be carry-over from other donors' samples. Sequencing was done on a sample of PBMCs. The CDR3 DNA follows: TGTGCCAGCAGTTCGCCCGCTGCCACAGGGCAGTACGTC. Encoded protein: CASSSPAATGQYV.